Described below is a single TCR beta chain sequence and its context. What it binds is not known. Germline V gene lookup returns CDR1 SGHRS and CDR2 YFSETQ. V trimming: 4 bases; J trimming: 16 bases; junction bases outside the gene matches: 14. The CDR3 spans 15 residues. The sample originates from a study of T cell responses to AZD1222 COVID-19 vaccine. Study-level findings and limits: Just five or six AZD1222 recipients were seropositive at baseline.

TCRdb's copy holds only in-frame clones and misses some; the assay was immunoSEQ multiplex PCR. The sample holds 60,000 or so clones; 84% are singletons and the top ten take around 20%. The specimen comprised peripheral blood, sampled on day 0 of AZD1222 vaccination. The TCR originated in an adult in good health. The chain employs TRBV5-1 and TRBJ1-4, with 12 positions matching TRBD1. CDR3 bases: TGCGCCAGCAGCCCCGGGACAGGGGGCGCAGGTAATCGGTTTTTT. This translates into CASSPGTGGAGNRFF.